Below are 13 T cell receptor beta chains sequenced from a single sample in a study of T cell responses to AZD1222 COVID-19 vaccine. The method was immunoSEQ multiplex PCR; TCRdb's version includes in-frame clones alone and lacks a portion of them. The table lists over 120,000 clones, over 85% of them singletons. Material: peripheral blood, obtained 28 days after the second AZD1222 dose. All receptors come from an adult who received the AZD1222 COVID-19 vaccine.

The chain joins TRBV6-2 or TRBV6-3 to TRBJ1-5, with D possibly matching TRBD1 (6 bases). V lost 5 bases to trimming and J lost 4 bases, with 6 bases between them. The CDR3 contains 12 residues. CDR1 and CDR2 from the germline V gene are MNHEY and SVGEGT. Written as DNA, the CDR3 is TGTGCCAGCAGTAGGGGGAATCAGCCCCAGCATTTT. Protein sequence: CASSRGNQPQHF.

V gene TRBV28 combines with J gene TRBJ2-5; D ambiguous. Germline V lookup: CDR1 MDHEN, CDR2 SYDVKM. With 2 bases removed from V and 9 bases from J, the gap between germline ends came to 13 bases. The length of the CDR3 is 13 residues. The CDR3 DNA sequence: TGTGCCAGCAGTTTAAGTCTACTCCCGGCCCAGTACTTC. It yields the protein CASSLSLLPAQYF.

The rearrangement joins TRBV11-2 to TRBJ2-4; tentative D call: TRBD1 (6 bases). The germline gives CDR1 SGHAT, CDR2 FQNNGV. The CDR3 totals 13 residues. Between the trimmed V and J ends, which lost 4 bases and 9 bases, there was a span of 13 bases. The DNA of the CDR3 is TGTGCCAGCAGCTCTACAGGGCCGGGCATTCAGTACTTC. Translating gives CASSSTGPGIQYF.

The chain uses TRBV9 and TRBJ1-1; 9 positions match TRBD1. Trimming removed 2 bases from V and 0 bases from J; junction bases left unmatched: 11. CDR3 length: 18 residues. Germline CDR1 reads SGDLS; CDR2 reads YYNGEE. CDR3 nucleotides: TGTGCCAGCAGCGTCTCCGCCGGGACAGGGTTCATGAACACTGAAGCTTTCTTT. The encoded protein is CASSVSAGTGFMNTEAFF.

This clone turned up a few times. The rearrangement joins TRBV7-8 to TRBJ2-2, with a possible D match to TRBD2 (6 bases). Germline V gene lookup returns CDR1 SGHVS and CDR2 FQNEAQ. V dropped 1 base and J dropped 7 bases, with 7 bases sitting between them. There are 13 residues in the CDR3. CDR3 sequence: CASSLGGLGELFF. The DNA for the CDR3 is TGTGCCAGCAGCTTAGGGGGACTCGGGGAGCTGTTTTTT.

The rearrangement uses TRBV12-5 and TRBJ1-6; D is uncertain. The CDR3 loop spans 15 amino acids. Looked up from germline, CDR1 is LGHNT and CDR2 is FRNRAP. V lost 3 bases to trimming and J lost 7 bases, with 13 bases between them. In nucleotides, the CDR3 is TGTGCTAGTGGTTTTAGCGGCAGCCCGAATTCACCCCTCCACTTT. Translated, it gives CASGFSGSPNSPLHF.

This rearrangement joins TRBV21-1 to TRBJ2-7; no check of the table's D call, TRBD2, against the DNA was made. TRBV21-1 is a pseudogene locus. This CDR3 has 20 residues. CDR3 protein: CASSKHSTTTSGRSSYEQYF. The CDR3 DNA sequence: TGTGCCAGCAGCAAACACAGCACCACAACTAGCGGGAGGTCCTCCTACGAGCAGTACTTC.

The chain carries TRBV15 and TRBJ1-2; no reliable D call. With 0 bases removed from V and 8 bases from J, the gap between germline ends came to 16 bases. The germline gives CDR1 LNHNV, CDR2 YYDKDF (reference sequence). The CDR3 loop spans 15 amino acids. Written as DNA, the CDR3 is TGTGCCACCAGCAGAGATGCGGGCTTTGCGCAGGGCTACACCTTC. This encodes CATSRDAGFAQGYTF.

This chain uses TRBV9 with TRBJ2-3; maybe TRBD1 (6 bases). Trimming removed 0 bases at V and 11 bases at J, with 13 bases between. The CDR3 consists of 13 residues. CDR1 SGDLS and CDR2 YYNGEE come from the germline V gene. CDR3 sequence: CASSVDEGVEQYF. CDR3 sequence (DNA): TGTGCCAGCAGCGTAGATGAGGGGGTTGAGCAGTATTTT.

This sequence joins TRBV28 and TRBJ2-7, with TRBD2 matching 10 bases. J lost 3 bases, V lost 4 bases, and 6 bases had no gene match. Germline-derived CDR1 and CDR2 are MDHEN and SYDVKM. The CDR3 spans 15 residues. The CDR3 bases are TGTGCCAGCAGTTCCTCAGCGGGAGGGGTCTACGAGCAGTACTTC. Translation: CASSSSAGGVYEQYF.

The genes are TRBV6-2 or TRBV6-3 and TRBJ1-2; D is possibly TRBD1 (6 bases). The ends were cut back, 6 bases at V and 8 bases at J, with 13 bases in the middle. Germline CDR1 MNHEY, CDR2 SVGEGT. This CDR3 spans 12 amino acids. CDR3 nucleotides: TGTGCCAGCAGCCTACAGGGCGACGGCTACACCTTC. It specifies CASSLQGDGYTF.

J is TRBJ1-1 and V is TRBV28, with 7 bases fitting TRBD1. This CDR3 comprises 14 residues. V shed 2 bases, J shed 3 bases, and the junction held 3 bases outside the gene matches. Germline V gene lookup returns CDR1 MDHEN and CDR2 SYDVKM. The chain's CDR3 is CASSLSDRDTEAFF. As DNA, the CDR3 is TGTGCCAGCAGTTTAAGTGACAGGGACACTGAAGCTTTCTTT.

The J gene is TRBJ2-4, the V gene TRBV18; a weak D match, TRBD2 (5 bases). The V and J ends lost 6 bases and 0 bases respectively, with 15 bases between them. Germline-derived CDR1 and CDR2 are KGHSH and LQKENI. There are 16 residues in the CDR3. The CDR3 reads CASSPFGVLAKNIQYF. In nucleotides, the CDR3 is TGTGCCAGCTCCCCCTTCGGGGTACTAGCCAAAAACATTCAGTACTTC.